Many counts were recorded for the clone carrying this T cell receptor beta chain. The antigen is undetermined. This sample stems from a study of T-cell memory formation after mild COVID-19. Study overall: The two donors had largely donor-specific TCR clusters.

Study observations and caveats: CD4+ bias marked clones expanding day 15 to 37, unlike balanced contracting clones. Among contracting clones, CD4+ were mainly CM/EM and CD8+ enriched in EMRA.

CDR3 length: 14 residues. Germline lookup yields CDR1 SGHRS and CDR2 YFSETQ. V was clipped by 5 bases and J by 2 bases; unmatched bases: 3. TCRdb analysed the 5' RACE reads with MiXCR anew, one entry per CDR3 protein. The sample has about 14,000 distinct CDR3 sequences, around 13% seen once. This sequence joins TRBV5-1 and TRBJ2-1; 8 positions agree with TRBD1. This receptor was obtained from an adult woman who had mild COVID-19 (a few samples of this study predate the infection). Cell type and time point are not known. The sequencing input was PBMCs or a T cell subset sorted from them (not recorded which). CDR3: CASSGQGAYNEQFF. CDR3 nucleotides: TGCGCCAGCAGTGGACAGGGAGCCTACAATGAGCAGTTCTTC.